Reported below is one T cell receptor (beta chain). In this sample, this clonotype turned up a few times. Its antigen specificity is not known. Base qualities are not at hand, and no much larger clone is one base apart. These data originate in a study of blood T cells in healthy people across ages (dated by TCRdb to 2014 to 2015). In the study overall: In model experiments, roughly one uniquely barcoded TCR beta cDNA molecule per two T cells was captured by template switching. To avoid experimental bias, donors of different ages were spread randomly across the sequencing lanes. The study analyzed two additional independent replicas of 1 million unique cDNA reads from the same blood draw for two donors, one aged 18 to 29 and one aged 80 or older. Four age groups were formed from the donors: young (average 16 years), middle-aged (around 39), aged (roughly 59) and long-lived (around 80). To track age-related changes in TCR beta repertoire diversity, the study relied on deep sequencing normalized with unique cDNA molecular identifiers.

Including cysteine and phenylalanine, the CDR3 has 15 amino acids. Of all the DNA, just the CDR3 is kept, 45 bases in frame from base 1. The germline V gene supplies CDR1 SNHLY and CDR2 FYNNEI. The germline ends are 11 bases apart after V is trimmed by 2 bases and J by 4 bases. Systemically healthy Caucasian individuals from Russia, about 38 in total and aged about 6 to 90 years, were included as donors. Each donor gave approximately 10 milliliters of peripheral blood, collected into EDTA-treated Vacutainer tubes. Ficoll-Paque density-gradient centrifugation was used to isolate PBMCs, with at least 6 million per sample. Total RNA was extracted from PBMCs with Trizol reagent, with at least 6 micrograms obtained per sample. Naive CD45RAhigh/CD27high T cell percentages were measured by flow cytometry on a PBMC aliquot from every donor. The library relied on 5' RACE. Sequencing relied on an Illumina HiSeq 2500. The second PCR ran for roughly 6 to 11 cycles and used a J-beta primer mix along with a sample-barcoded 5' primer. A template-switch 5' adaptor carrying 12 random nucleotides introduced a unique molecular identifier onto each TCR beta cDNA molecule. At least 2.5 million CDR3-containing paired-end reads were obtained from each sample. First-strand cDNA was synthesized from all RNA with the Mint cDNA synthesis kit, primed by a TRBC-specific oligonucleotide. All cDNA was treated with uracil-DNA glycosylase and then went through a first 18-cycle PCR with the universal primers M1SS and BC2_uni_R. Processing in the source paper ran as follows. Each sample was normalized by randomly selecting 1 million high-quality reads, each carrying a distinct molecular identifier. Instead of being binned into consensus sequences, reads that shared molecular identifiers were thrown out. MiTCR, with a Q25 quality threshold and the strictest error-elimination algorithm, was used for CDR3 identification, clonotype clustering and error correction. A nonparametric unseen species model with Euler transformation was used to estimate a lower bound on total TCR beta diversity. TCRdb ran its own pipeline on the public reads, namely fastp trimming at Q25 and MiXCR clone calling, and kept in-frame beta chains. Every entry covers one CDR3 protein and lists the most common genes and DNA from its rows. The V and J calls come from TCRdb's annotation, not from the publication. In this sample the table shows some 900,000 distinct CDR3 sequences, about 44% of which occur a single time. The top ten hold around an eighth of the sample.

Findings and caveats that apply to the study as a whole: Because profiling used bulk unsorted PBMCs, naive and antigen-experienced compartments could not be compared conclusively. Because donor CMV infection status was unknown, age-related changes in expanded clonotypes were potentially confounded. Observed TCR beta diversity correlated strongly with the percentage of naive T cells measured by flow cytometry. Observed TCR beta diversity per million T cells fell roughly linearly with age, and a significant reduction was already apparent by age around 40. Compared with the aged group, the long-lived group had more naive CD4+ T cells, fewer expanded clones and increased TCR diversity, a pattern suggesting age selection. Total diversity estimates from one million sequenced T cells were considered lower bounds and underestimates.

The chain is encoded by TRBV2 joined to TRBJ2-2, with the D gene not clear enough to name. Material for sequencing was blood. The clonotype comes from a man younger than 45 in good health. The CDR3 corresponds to CASSEIGLGTGELFF. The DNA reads TGTGCCAGCAGTGAAATTGGGCTCGGCACCGGGGAGCTGTTTTTT.